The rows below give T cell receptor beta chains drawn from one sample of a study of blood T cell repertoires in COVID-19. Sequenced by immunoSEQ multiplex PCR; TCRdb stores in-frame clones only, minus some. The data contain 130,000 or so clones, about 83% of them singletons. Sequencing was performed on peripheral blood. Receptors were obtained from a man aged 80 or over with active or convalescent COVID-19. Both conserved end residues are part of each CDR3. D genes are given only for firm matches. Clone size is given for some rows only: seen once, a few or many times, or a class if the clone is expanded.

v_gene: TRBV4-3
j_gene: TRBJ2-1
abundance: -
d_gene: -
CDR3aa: CASSHGGRGHNEQFF
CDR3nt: TGCGCCAGCAGCCATGGGGGCCGGGGCCACAATGAGCAGTTCTTC

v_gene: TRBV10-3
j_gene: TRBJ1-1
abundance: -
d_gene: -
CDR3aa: CAISENLEAFF
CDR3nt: TGTGCCATCAGTGAAAATCTGGAAGCTTTCTTT

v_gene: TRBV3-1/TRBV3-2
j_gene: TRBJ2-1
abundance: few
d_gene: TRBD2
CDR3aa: CASSQQSTSGPHNEQFF
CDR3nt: TGTGCCAGCAGCCAACAATCGACTAGCGGGCCCCACAATGAGCAGTTCTTC

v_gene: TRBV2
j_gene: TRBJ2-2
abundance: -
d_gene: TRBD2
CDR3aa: CASSERLSGGAATGELFF
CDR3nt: TGTGCCAGCAGTGAACGTCTTAGCGGGGGGGCCGCAACCGGGGAGCTGTTTTTT

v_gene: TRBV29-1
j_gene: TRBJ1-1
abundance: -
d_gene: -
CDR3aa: CSVGAVANTEAFF
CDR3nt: TGCAGCGTTGGGGCCGTGGCGAACACTGAAGCTTTCTTT

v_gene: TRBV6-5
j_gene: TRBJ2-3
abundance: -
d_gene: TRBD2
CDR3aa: CASMSWRGGDDTQYF
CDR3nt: TGTGCCAGCATGTCTTGGCGGGGGGGGGACGATACGCAGTATTTT

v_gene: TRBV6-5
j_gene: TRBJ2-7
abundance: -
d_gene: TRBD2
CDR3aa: CATGGGGRYEQYF
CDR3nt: TGTGCCACGGGAGGGGGGGGACGATACGAGCAGTACTTC

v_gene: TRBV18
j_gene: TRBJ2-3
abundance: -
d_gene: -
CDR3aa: CASSPIPSSGQMAGAGMDTQYF
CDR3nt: TGTGCCAGCTCACCAATTCCCTCGTCGGGTCAAATGGCAGGGGCCGGGATGGATACGCAGTATTTT

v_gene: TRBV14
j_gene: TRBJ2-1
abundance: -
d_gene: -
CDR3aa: CASSLDWYNEQFF
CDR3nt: TGTGCCAGCAGCCTCGACTGGTACAATGAGCAGTTCTTC

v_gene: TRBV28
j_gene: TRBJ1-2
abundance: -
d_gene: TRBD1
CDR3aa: CASSSRQGSGYTF
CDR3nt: TGTGCCAGCAGTTCAAGACAGGGTAGCGGCTACACCTTC

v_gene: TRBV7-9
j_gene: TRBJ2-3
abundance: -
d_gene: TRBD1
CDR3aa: CASSGTGTGGIGTDTQYF
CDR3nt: TGTGCCAGCAGCGGAACCGGGACAGGGGGTATAGGCACAGATACGCAGTATTTT

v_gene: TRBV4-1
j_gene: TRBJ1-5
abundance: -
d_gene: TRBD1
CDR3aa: CASSQVGTDHQPQHF
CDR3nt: TGCGCCAGCAGCCAAGTTGGGACAGATCATCAGCCCCAGCATTTT

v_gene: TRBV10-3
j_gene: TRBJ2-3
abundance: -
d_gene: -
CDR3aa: CAISETRDTQYF
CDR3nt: TGTGCCATCAGTGAAACTAGGGATACGCAGTATTTT

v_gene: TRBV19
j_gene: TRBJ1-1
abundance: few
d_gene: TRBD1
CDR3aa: CASWDRVTNTEAFF
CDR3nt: TGTGCCAGCTGGGACAGGGTGACGAACACTGAAGCTTTCTTT

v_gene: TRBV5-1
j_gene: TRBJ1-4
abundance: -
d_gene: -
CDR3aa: CASSLYVGTNEKLFF
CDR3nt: TGCGCCAGCAGCCTGTACGTCGGGACTAATGAAAAACTGTTTTTT

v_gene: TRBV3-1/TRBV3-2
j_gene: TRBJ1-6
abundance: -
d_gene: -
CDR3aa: CASSPRGGESPLHF
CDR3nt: TGTGCCAGCAGCCCCAGGGGAGGGGAATCACCCCTCCACTTT

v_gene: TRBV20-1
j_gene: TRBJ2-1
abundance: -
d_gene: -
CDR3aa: CSALPGGEQFF
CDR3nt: TGCAGTGCCCTCCCCGGCGGTGAGCAGTTCTTC

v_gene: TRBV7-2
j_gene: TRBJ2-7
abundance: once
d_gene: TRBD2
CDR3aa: CASSLRGGEQYF
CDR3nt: TGTGCCAGCAGCTTACGGGGGGGCGAGCAGTACTTC

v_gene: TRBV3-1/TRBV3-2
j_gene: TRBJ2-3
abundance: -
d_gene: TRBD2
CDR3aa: CASSQGLAGASYTDTQYF
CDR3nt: TGTGCCAGCAGCCAGGGACTAGCGGGGGCGAGCTACACAGATACGCAGTATTTT

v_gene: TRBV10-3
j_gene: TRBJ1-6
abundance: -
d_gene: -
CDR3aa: CAISSRDTDLGSPLHF
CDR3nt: TGTGCCATCAGTAGCCGGGACACAGACCTTGGCTCACCCCTCCACTTT

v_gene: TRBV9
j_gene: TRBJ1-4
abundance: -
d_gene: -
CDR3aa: CASSRTEGVGEKLFF
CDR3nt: TGTGCCAGCAGCCGAACTGAGGGGGTCGGAGAAAAACTGTTTTTT

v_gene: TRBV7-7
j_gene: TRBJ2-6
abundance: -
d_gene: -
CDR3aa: CASSFGGSGANVLTF
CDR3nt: TGTGCTAGCAGCTTCGGGGGCTCTGGGGCCAACGTCCTGACTTTC

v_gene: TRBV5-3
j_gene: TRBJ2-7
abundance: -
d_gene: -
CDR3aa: CARSTGHPSSYEQYF
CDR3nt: TGTGCCAGAAGCACTGGACACCCGAGCTCCTACGAGCAGTACTTC

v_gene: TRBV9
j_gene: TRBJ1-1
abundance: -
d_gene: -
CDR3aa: CASSNGLNTEAFF
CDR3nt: TGTGCCAGCAGCAACGGGTTGAACACTGAAGCTTTCTTT

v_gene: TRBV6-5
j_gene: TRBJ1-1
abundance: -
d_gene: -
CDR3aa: CASKDRFNTEAFF
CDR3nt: TGTGCCAGCAAAGACAGGTTTAACACTGAAGCTTTCTTT

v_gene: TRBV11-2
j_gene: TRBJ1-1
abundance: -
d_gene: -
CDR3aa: CASSQTRNTEAFF
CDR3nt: TGTGCCAGCAGCCAAACTCGGAACACTGAAGCTTTCTTT

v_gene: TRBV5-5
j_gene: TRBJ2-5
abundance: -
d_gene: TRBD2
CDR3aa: CASSLYGTSEETQYF
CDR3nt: TGTGCCAGCAGCTTATATGGAACTAGCGAAGAGACCCAGTACTTC

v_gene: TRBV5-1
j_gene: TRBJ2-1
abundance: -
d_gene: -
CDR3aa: CASSSQGNNEQFF
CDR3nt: TGCGCCAGCAGCTCACAGGGAAACAATGAGCAGTTCTTC

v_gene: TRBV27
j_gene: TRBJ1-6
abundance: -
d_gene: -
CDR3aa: CASSSGTINSPLHF
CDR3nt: TGTGCCAGCAGTTCCGGGACTATCAATTCACCCCTCCACTTT

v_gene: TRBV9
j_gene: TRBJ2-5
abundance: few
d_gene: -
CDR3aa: CASSGGYRAGETQYF
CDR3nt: TGTGCCAGCAGCGGCGGATACAGGGCTGGGGAGACCCAGTACTTC

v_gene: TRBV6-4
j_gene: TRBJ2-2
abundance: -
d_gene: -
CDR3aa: CASRVSSNTGELFF
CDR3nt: TGTGCCAGCAGGGTTAGTTCCAACACCGGGGAGCTGTTTTTT

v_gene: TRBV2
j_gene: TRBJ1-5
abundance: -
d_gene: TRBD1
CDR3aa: CASSESLGTGGNQPQHF
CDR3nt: TGTGCCAGCAGTGAGTCTTTGGGTACAGGGGGCAATCAGCCCCAGCATTTT

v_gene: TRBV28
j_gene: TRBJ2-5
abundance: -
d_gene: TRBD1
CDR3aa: CASRGTGSVETQYF
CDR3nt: TGTGCCAGCAGGGGGACAGGGTCGGTGGAGACCCAGTACTTC

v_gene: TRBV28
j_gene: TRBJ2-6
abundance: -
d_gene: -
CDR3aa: CASSPREFRVLTF
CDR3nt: TGTGCCAGCAGTCCACGGGAGTTTAGGGTCCTGACTTTC

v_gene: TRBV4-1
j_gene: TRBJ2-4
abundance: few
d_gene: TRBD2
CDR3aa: CASSQVYGGWDIQYF
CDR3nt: TGCGCCAGCAGCCAAGTTTACGGGGGGTGGGACATTCAGTACTTC

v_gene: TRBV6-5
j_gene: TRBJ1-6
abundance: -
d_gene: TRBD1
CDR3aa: CASSYSGQGYSPLHF
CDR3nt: TGTGCCAGCAGTTACTCCGGACAGGGGTACTCACCCCTCCACTTT

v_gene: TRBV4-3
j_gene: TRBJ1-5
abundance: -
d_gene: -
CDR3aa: CASSQDFRRREHQPQHF
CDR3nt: TGCGCCAGCAGCCAAGATTTCAGAAGGCGGGAACATCAGCCCCAGCATTTT

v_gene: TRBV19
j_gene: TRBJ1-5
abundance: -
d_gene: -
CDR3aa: CASSPLDGGFPQPQHF
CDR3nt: TGTGCCAGTAGTCCCCTCGATGGAGGCTTCCCTCAGCCCCAGCATTTT

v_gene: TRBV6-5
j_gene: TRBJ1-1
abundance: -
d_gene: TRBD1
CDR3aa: CASTNRGSFTEAFF
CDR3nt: TGTGCCAGCACGAACAGGGGGAGTTTCACTGAAGCTTTCTTT

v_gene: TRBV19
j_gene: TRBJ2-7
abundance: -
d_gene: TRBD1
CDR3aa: CASSSRDREEQYF
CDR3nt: TGTGCCAGTAGTTCCCGGGACAGGGAGGAGCAGTACTTC

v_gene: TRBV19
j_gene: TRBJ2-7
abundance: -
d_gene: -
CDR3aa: CASSIPGYEQYF
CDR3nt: TGTGCCAGTAGTATCCCCGGGTACGAGCAGTACTTC

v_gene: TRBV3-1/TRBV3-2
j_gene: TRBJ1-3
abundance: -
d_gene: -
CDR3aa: CASSQVGTGLSGNTIYF
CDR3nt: TGTGCCAGCAGCCAAGTGGGGACGGGACTCTCTGGAAACACCATATATTTT

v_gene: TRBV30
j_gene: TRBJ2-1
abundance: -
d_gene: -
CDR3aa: CAWSVLTGEEQFF
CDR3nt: TGTGCCTGGAGTGTACTCACGGGGGAAGAGCAGTTCTTC

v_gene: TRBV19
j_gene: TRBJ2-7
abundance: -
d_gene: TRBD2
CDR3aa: CASSLTSGAGEQYF
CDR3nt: TGTGCCAGTAGTCTTACTAGCGGGGCAGGAGAGCAGTACTTC

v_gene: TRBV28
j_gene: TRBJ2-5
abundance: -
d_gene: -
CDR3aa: CASSRLQGGITQYF
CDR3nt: TGTGCCAGCAGCCGTCTACAGGGGGGGATAACCCAGTACTTC

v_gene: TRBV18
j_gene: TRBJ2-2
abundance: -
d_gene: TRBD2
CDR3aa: CASSPVAGETGELFF
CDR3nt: TGTGCCAGCTCACCCGTAGCGGGAGAGACCGGGGAGCTGTTTTTT

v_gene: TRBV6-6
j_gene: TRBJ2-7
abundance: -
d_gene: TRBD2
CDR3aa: CASRPQAGAPYEQYF
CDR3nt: TGTGCCAGCAGACCCCAAGCGGGGGCTCCCTACGAGCAGTACTTC

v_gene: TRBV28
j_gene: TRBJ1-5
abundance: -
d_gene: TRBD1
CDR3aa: CASSRTFGTGDQPQHF
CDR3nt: TGTGCCAGCAGCCGCACATTCGGGACAGGGGATCAGCCCCAGCATTTT

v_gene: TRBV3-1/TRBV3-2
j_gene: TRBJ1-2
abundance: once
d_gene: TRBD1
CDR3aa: CASSSDRVGGYTF
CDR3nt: TGTGCCAGCAGTTCGGACAGGGTGGGTGGCTACACCTTC

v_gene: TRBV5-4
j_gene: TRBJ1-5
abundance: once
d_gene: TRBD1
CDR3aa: CASSGGQNQPQHF
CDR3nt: TGTGCCAGCAGCGGGGGACAGAATCAGCCCCAGCATTTT

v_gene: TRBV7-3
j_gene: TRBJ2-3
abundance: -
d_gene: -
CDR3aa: CASSTTKTSTDTQYF
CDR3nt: TGTGCCAGCAGCACGACGAAGACTAGCACAGATACGCAGTATTTT

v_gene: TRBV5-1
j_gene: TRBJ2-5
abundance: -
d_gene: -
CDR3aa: CASSLPGEETQYF
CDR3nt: TGCGCCAGCAGCTTGCCAGGGGAAGAGACCCAGTACTTC

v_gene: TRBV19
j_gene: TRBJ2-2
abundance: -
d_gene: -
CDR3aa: CASSFGTFTGELFF
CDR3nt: TGTGCCAGTAGTTTCGGGACTTTCACCGGGGAGCTGTTTTTT

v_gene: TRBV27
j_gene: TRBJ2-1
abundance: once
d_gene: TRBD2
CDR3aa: CASSLLLAGGGSYNEQFF
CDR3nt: TGTGCCAGCAGTTTATTACTAGCGGGGGGCGGCTCCTACAATGAGCAGTTCTTC

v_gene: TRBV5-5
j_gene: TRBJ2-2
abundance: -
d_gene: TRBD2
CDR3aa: CASSWAPRTSGGAPGELFF
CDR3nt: TGTGCCAGCAGCTGGGCACCGCGGACTAGCGGGGGGGCCCCCGGGGAGCTGTTTTTT